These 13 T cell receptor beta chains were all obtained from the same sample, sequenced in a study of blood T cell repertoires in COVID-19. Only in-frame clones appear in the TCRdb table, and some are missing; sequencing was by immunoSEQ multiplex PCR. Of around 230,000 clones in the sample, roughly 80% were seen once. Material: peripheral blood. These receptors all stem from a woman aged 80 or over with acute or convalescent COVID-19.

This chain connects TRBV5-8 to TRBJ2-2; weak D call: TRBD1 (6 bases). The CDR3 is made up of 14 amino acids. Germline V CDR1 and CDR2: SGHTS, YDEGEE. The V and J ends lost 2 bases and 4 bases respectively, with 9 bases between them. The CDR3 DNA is TGTGCCAGCAGCTTACAGGGCCTCACCGGGGAGCTGTTTTTT. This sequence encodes CASSLQGLTGELFF.

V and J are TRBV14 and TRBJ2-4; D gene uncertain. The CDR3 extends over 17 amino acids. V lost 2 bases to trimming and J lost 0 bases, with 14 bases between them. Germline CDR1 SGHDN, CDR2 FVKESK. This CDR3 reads CASSQFLEILAKNIQYF. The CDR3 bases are TGTGCCAGCAGCCAATTCCTAGAAATTCTAGCCAAAAACATTCAGTACTTC.

DNA of the CDR3: TGTGCCAGCAGCCGGCGGGACCTACATCATGGCTACACCTTC. The encoded protein is CASSRRDLHHGYTF. The V call is TRBV28, the J call TRBJ1-2, with a tentative D call TRBD1 (5 bases). Between the trimmed V and J ends, which lost 6 bases and 6 bases, there was a span of 17 bases. Germline V gene data show CDR1 as MDHEN and CDR2 as SYDVKM. The CDR3 sequence is 14 residues long.

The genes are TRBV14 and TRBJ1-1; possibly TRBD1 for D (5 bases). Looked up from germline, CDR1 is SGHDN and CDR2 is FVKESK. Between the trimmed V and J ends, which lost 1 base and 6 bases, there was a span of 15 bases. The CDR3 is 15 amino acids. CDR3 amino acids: CASSQGGGVSAEAFF. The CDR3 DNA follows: TGTGCCAGCAGCCAAGGTGGAGGGGTAAGCGCTGAAGCTTTCTTT.

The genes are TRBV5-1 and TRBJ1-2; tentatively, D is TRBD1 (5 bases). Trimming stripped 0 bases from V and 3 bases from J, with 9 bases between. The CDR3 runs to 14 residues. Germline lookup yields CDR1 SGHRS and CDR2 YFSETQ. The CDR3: CASSLAPGDYGYTF. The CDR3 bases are TGCGCCAGCAGCTTGGCACCGGGGGACTATGGCTACACCTTC.

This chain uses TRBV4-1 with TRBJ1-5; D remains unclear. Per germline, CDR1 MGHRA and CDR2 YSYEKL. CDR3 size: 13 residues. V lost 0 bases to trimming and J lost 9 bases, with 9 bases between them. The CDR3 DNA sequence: TGCGCCAGCAGCCAAGATCTCGTTTCGCCCCAGCATTTT. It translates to CASSQDLVSPQHF.

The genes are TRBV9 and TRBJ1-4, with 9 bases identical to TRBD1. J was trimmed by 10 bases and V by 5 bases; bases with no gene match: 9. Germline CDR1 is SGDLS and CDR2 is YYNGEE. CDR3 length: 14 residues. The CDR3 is CASRQQGASGKLFF. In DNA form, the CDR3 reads TGTGCCAGCAGGCAACAGGGGGCGTCCGGAAAACTGTTTTTT.

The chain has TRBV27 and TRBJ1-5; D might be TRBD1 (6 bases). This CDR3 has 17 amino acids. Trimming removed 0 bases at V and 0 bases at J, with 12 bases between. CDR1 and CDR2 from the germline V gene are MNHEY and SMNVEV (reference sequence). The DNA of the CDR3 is TGTGCCAGCAGTTTATCCCCGACAGGATATAGCAATCAGCCCCAGCATTTT. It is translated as CASSLSPTGYSNQPQHF.

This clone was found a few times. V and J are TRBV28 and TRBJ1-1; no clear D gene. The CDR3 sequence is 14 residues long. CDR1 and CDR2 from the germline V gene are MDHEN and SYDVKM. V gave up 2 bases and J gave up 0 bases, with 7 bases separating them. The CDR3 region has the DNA TGTGCCAGCAGTTTAATACAGATGAACACTGAAGCTTTCTTT. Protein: CASSLIQMNTEAFF.

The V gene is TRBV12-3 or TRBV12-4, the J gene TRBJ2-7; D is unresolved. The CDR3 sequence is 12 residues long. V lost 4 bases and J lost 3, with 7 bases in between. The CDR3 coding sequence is TGTGCCAGCAGTTCCCCTCTCTACGAGCAGTACTTC. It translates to CASSSPLYEQYF.

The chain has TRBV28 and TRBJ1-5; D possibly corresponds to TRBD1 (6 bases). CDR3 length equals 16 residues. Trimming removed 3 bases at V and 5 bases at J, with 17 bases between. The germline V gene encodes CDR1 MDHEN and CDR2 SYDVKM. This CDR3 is CASSFLAQGRDQPQHF. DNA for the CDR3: TGTGCCAGCAGTTTTCTGGCTCAGGGGAGGGATCAGCCCCAGCATTTT.

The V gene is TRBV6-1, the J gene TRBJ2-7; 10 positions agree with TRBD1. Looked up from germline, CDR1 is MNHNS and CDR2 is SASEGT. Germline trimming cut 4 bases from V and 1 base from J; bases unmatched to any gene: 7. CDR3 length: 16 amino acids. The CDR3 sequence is CASSGGQGRMSYEQYF. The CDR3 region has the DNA TGTGCCAGCAGTGGGGGACAGGGGAGAATGTCCTACGAGCAGTACTTC.

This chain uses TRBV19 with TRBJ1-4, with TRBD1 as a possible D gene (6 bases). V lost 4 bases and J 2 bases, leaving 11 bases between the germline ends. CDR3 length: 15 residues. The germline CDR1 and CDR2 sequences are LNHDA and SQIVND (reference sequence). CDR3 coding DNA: TGTGCCAGTAGTAGAGGGACACCTACTAATGAAAAACTGTTTTTT. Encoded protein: CASSRGTPTNEKLFF.